This T cell receptor (beta chain) was identified during a study of T cells after yellow fever vaccination. Between the trimmed V and J ends, which lost 4 bases and 2 bases, there was a span of 14 bases. This CDR3 is 15 amino acids long. TCRdb re-called the 5' RACE reads with MiXCR, one entry per CDR3 protein. This table has 300,000 to 400,000 distinct CDR3 sequences, 8.5% to 10% appearing once. J is TRBJ1-1 and V is TRBV12-3 or TRBV12-4; D remains unclear. The TCR sequence derives from a young man who received the YFV17D yellow fever vaccine. The specimen comprised PBMCs, sampled on the day of the first yellow fever vaccination. Here the CDR3 DNA reads TGTGCCAGCAGTTCACTATCAGAACTTAACACTGAAGCTTTCTTT. Protein sequence: CASSSLSELNTEAFF.